This T cell receptor (beta chain) was captured by sequencing in a study of blood T cell repertoires in COVID-19. Those enrolled, adults aged roughly 18 to 89 years, came from under 25 US areas. Recovered participants had two consecutive negative NP/OP PCR tests, healthcare professional clearance, or symptom resolution. This CDR3 comprises 15 residues. The V gene lost 2 bases and the J gene lost 1 base, with 12 bases spanning the gap. Looked up from germline, CDR1 is SGHRS and CDR2 is YFSETQ. Assay used: immunoSEQ multiplex PCR; TCRdb lists only in-frame clones, some missing. Of hundreds of thousands of clones in the sample, 80% to 90% were seen once.

Sequenced material: PBMCs or T cells enriched from blood (not recorded which). The V gene is TRBV5-1, the J gene TRBJ1-1; D is uncertain. This TCR derives from a young man who had recovered from COVID-19. CDR3 in DNA: TGCGCCAGCAGCTTTGATGGGCTTTCGAACACTGAAGCTTTCTTT. Translated: CASSFDGLSNTEAFF.